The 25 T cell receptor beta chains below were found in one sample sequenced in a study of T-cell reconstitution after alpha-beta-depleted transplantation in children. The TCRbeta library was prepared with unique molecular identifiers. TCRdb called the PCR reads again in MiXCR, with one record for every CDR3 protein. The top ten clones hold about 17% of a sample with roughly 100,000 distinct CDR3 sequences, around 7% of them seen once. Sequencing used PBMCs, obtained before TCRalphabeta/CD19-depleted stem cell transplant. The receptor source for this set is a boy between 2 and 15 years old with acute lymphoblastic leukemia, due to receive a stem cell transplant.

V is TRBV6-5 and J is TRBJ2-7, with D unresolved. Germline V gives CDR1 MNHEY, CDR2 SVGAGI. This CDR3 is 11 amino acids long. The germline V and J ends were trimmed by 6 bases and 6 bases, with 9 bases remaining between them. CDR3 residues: CASSSTSEQYF. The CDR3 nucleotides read TGTGCCAGCAGCTCTACAAGCGAGCAGTACTTC.

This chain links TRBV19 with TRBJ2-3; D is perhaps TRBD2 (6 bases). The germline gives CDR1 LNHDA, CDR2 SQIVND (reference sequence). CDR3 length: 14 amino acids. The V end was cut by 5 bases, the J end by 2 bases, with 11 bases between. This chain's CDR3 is CASSAGPYTDTQYF. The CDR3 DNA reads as TGTGCCAGTAGTGCGGGGCCCTACACAGATACGCAGTATTTT.

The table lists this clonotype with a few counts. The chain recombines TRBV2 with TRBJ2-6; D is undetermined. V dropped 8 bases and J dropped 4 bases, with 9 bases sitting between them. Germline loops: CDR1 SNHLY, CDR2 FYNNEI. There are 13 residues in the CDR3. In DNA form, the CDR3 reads TGTGCCAGCCTGGCCCCCGGGGCCAACGTCCTGACTTTC. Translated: CASLAPGANVLTF.

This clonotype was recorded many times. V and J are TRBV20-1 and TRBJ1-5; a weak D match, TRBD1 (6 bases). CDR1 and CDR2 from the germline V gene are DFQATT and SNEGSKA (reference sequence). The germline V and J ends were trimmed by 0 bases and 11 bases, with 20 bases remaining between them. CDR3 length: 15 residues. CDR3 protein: CSARDGDRLSQAQHF. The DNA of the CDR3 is TGCAGTGCTAGAGATGGCGACAGGCTAAGTCAAGCCCAGCATTTT.

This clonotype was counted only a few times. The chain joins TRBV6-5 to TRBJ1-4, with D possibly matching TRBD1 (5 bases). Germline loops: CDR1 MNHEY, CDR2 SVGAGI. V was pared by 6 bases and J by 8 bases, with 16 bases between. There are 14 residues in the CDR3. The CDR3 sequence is CASRPGKGREKLFF. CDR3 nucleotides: TGTGCCAGCAGACCTGGAAAGGGACGGGAAAAACTGTTTTTT.

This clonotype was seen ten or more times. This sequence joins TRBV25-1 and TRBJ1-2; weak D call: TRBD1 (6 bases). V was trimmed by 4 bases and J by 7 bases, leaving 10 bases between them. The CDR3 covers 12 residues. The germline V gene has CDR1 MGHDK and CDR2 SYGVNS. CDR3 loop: CASSGGGAGYTF. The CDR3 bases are TGTGCCAGCAGTGGAGGGGGTGCTGGCTACACCTTC.

Written as DNA, the CDR3 is TGCAGCGTAAAACTGGGGCAGGACAATCAGCCCCAGCATTTT. As protein: CSVKLGQDNQPQHF. The chain uses TRBV29-1 and TRBJ1-5, with D tentatively TRBD1 (5 bases). Looked up from germline, CDR1 is SQVTM and CDR2 is ANQGSEA. CDR3 length: 14 amino acids. Trimming cost V 6 bases and J 3 bases, with 15 bases left between them.

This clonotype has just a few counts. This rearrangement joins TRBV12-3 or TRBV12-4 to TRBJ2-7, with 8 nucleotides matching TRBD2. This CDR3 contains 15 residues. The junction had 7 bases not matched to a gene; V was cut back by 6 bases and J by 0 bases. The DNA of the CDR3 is TGTGCCAGCAGGGGTCGGGGGGGACCCTCCTACGAGCAGTACTTC. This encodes CASRGRGGPSYEQYF.

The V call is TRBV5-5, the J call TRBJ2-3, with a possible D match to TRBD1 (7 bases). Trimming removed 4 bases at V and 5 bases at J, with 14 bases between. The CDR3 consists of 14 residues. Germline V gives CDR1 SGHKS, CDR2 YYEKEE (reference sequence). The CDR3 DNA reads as TGTGCCAGCAGCCCCCCAGGGGGGAGAGATACGCAGTATTTT. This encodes CASSPPGGRDTQYF. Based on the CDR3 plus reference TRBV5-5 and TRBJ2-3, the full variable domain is DAGVTQSPTHLIKTRGQQVTLRCSPISGHKSVSWYQQVLGQGPQFIFQYYEKEERGRGNFPDRFSARQFPNYSSELNVNALLLGDSALYLCASSPPGGRDTQYFGPGTRLTVL.

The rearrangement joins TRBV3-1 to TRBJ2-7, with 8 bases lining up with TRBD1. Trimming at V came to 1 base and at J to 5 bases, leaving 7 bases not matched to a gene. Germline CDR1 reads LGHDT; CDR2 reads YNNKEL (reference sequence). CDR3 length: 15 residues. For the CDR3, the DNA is TGTGCCAGCAGCCAAGGCGGACAGGGAAGAAACGAGCAGTACTTC. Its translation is CASSQGGQGRNEQYF.

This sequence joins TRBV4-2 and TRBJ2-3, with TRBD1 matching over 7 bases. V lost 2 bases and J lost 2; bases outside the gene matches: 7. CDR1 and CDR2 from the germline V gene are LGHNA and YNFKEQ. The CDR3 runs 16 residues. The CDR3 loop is CASSQTRTGDTDTQYF. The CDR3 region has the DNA TGTGCCAGCAGCCAAACTCGGACAGGAGACACAGATACGCAGTATTTT.

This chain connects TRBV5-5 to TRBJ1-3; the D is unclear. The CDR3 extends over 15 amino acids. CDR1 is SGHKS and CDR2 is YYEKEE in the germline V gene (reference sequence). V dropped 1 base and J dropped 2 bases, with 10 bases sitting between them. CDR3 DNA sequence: TGTGCCAGCAGCTTGAGCGACGGACCTGGAAACACCATATATTTT. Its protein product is CASSLSDGPGNTIYF.

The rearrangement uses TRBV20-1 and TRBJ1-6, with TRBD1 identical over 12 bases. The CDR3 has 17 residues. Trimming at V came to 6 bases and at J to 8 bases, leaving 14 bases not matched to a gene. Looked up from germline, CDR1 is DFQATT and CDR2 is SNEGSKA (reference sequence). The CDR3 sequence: CSAPRAGQGAQDSPLHF. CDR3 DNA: TGCAGTGCCCCAAGGGCGGGACAGGGGGCGCAAGATTCACCCCTCCACTTT.

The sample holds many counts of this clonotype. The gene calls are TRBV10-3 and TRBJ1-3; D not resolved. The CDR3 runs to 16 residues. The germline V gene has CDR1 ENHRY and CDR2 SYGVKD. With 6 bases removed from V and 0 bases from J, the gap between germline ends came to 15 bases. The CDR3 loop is CAISRRQANSGNTIYF. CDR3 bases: TGTGCCATCAGCCGAAGGCAGGCGAACTCTGGAAACACCATATATTTT.

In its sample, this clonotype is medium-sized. The CDR3 sequence: CATSDRGSGGGAPDTQYF. CDR3 in DNA: TGTGCCACCAGTGATCGGGGGTCTGGCGGGGGGGCCCCAGATACGCAGTATTTT. The chain uses TRBV24-1 and TRBJ2-3; 9 bases are shared with TRBD2. The CDR3 extends over 18 amino acids. CDR1 and CDR2 (germline): KGHDR, SFDVKD. V lost 3 bases and J lost 4; bases outside the gene matches: 13.

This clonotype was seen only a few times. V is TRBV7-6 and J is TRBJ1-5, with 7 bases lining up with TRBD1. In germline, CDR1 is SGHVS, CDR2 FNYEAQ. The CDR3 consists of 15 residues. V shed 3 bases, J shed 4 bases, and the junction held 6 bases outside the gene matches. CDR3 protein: CASSLTDRANQPQHF. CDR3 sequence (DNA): TGTGCCAGCAGCTTGACCGACAGGGCGAATCAGCCCCAGCATTTT.

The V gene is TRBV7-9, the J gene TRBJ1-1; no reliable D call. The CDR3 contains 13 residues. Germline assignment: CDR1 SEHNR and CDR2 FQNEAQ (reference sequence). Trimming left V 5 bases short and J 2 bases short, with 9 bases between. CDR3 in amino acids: CASSLRPNTEAFF. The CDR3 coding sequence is TGTGCCAGCAGCCTGCGGCCTAACACTGAAGCTTTCTTT.

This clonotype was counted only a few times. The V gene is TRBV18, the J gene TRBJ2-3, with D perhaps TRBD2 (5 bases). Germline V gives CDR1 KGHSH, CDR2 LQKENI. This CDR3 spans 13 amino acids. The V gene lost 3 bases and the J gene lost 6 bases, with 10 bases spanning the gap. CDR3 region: CASSPTSGDTQYF. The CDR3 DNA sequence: TGTGCCAGCTCACCTACTAGTGGCGATACGCAGTATTTT.

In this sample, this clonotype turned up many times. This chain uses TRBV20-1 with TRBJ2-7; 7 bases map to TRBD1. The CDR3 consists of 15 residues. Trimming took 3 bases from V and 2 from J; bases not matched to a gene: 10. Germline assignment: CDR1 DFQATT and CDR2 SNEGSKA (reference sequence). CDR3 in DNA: TGCAGTGCTAGGCCCGGAGAGGGGGCGGCCTACGAGCAGTACTTC. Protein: CSARPGEGAAYEQYF.

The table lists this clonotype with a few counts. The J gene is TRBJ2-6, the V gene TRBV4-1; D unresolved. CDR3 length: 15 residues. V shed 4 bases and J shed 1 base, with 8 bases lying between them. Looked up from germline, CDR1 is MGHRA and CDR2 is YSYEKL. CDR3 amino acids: CASSPPLSGANVLTF. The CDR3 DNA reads TGCGCCAGCAGCCCTCCCTTATCTGGGGCCAACGTCCTGACTTTC.

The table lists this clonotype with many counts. CDR3 residues: CASSRTGGSFQETQYF. Written as DNA, the CDR3 is TGCGCCAGCAGCAGAACCGGGGGTAGCTTTCAAGAGACCCAGTACTTC. This chain links TRBV5-1 with TRBJ2-5, with a tentative D call TRBD2 (6 bases). This CDR3 spans 16 amino acids. Germline V gene lookup returns CDR1 SGHRS and CDR2 YFSETQ. V shed 4 bases and J shed 2 bases, with 18 bases lying between them.

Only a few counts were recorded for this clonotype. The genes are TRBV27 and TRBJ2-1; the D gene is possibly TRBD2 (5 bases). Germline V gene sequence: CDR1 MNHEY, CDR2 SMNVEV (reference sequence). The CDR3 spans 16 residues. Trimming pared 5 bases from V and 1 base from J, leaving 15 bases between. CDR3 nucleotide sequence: TGTGCCAGCAGTCCACCTTCAGGCGGGTCCTACAATGAGCAGTTCTTC. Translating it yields CASSPPSGGSYNEQFF.

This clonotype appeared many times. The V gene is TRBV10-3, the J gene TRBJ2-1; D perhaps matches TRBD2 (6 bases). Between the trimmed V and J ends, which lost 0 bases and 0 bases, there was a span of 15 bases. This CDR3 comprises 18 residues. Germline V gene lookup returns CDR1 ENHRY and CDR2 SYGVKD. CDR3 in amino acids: CAISESKEGTSSYNEQFF. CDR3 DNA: TGTGCCATCAGTGAGTCGAAGGAGGGTACAAGCTCCTACAATGAGCAGTTCTTC.

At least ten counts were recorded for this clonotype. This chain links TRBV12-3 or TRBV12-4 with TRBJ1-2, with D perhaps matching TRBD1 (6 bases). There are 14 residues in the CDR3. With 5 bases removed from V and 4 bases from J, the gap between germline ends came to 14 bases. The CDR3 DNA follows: TGTGCCAGCAGTCCAAGGGGGGCGATCTATGGCTACACCTTC. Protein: CASSPRGAIYGYTF.

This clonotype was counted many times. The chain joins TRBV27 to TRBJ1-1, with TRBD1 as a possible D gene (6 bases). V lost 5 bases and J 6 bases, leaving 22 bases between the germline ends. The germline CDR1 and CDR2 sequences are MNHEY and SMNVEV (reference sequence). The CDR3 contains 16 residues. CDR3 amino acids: CASSVGQGLPLPEAFF. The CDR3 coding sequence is TGTGCCAGCAGTGTCGGGCAGGGGCTGCCCCTTCCTGAAGCTTTCTTT.